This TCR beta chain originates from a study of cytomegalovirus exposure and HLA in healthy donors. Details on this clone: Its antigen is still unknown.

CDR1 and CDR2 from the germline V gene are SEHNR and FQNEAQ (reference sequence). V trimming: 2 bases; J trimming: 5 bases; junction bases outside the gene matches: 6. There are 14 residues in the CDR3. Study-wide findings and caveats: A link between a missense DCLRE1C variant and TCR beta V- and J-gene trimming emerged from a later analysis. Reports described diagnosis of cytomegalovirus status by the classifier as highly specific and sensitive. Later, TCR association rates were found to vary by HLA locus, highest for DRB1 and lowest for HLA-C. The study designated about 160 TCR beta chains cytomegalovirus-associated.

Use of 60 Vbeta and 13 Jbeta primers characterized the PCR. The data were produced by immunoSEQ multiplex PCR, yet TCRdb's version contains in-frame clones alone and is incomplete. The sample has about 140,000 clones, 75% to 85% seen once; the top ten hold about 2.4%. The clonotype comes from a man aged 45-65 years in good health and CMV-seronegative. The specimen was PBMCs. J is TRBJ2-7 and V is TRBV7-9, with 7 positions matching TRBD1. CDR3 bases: TGTGCCAGCAGCTTAAGGAGACAGGGTAACGAGCAGTACTTC. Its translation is CASSLRRQGNEQYF. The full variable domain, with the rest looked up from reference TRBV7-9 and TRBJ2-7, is DTGVSQNPRHKITKRGQNVTFRCDPISEHNRLYWYRQTLGQGPEFLTYFQNEAQLEKSRLLSDRFSAERPKGSFSTLEIQRTEQGDSAMYLCASSLRRQGNEQYFGPGTRLTVT.